This T cell receptor (beta chain) was identified in a study of T cells after yellow fever vaccination. TCRdb reprocessed the 5' RACE reads via MiXCR and lists one record per CDR3 protein. The sample includes 300,000 or so distinct CDR3 sequences, less than 9.5% of them seen just once. Study observations and caveats: The secondary response was weaker but peaked faster, day 5 versus 15. Of the clonotypes, a small share occurred in both CD4 and CD8 compartments.

In this sample, this clonotype turned up a few times. Its cognate antigen is unknown. This CDR3 is 15 amino acids long. The V gene's germline CDR1 is SSHAT and CDR2 FNYEAQ (reference sequence). The trim removed 4 bases at V and 6 bases at J, leaving 2 bases unmatched. The source is a man between 18 and 35 years old who received the YFV17D yellow fever vaccine. Sequences were derived from CD4+ T cells sorted from PBMCs, sampled 5 days after the yellow fever booster vaccination. This chain joins TRBV7-7 and TRBJ2-1, with 14 nucleotides matching TRBD2. This CDR3 is CASSSGTSGGNEQFF. DNA of the CDR3: TGTGCCAGCAGCTCCGGGACTAGCGGGGGCAATGAGCAGTTCTTC. The variable domain in full, with the rest retrieved from reference TRBV7-7 and TRBJ2-1, is GAGVSQSPRYKVTKRGQDVTLRCDPISSHATLYWYQQALGQGPEFLTYFNYEAQPDKSGLPSDRFSAERPEGSISTLTIQRTEQRDSAMYRCASSSGTSGGNEQFFGPGTRLTVL.